The T cell receptor (beta chain) described here comes from a study of shared clonotypes between healthy human individuals. The V gene's germline CDR1 is SGHVS and CDR2 FQNEAQ. The J segment lost 0 bases and the V segment lost 7 bases, leaving 11 bases of the junction unmatched. The CDR3 runs to 18 residues. Study results and limitations: It was the few donors that limited the genetic and exposure-history diversity represented. Estimated richness was generally greater in naive than memory subsets. When naive CD4 clonotypes were compared across a few donors, about 4.8% were shared.

CD8 cells regarded as naive lacked CD45RO, were positively chosen for CCR7, and omitted terminally differentiated effector memory CD45RA+ cells. For this clone: Antigen unknown.

Each sorted subset replicate got 200 ng genomic DNA, roughly 30,000 genomes. Repertoires were generated with immunoSEQ multiplex PCR, while TCRdb's copy carries only in-frame clones and drops some. This table has about 2.2 million clones, around 95% appearing once. Sequencing was carried out using naive CD8+ T cells from PBMCs. This sequence was found in a man aged 18 to 30 in good health. Some clones in this sample may be carry-over from other donors' samples. The rearrangement joins TRBV7-8 to TRBJ2-3, with TRBD2 matching over 12 bases. CDR3 sequence reads: CASNLRLAGGTSTDTQYF. CDR3 in DNA: TGTGCCAGCAACCTTCGGCTAGCGGGAGGGACTAGCACAGATACGCAGTATTTT.